The 2 T cell receptor beta chains listed next were all sequenced from one sample in a study of blood T cell repertoires in COVID-19 (dated by TCRdb to 2019 to 2021). Receptor amplification or capture employed the immunoSEQ multiplex PCR assay. The immuneACCESS repertoire file appears here via TCRdb, limited to in-frame rearrangements. These files lack a portion of the clones; in checked studies, under half of the deficit traces to unresolved V genes, and the cause of the others is not known. Counted in this sample were some 300,000 clones; under 90% of them appeared once. The ten top clones hold roughly a tenth of the sample. Material: PBMCs or T cells enriched from blood (not recorded which). The source is a woman in her 30s who had recovered from COVID-19.

The rearrangement uses TRBV27 and TRBJ2-7, with D hard to call. Germline loops: CDR1 MNHEY, CDR2 SMNVEV (reference sequence). Trimming removed 4 bases at V and 0 bases at J, with 16 bases between. The CDR3 extends over 16 amino acids. CDR3 sequence: CASSSIGGVLSYEQYF. In nucleotides, the CDR3 is TGTGCCAGCAGTTCCATCGGCGGCGTCCTCTCCTACGAGCAGTACTTC.

The chain couples TRBV7-9 to TRBJ2-1; D possibly corresponds to TRBD2 (7 bases). Trimming removed 1 base from V and 1 base from J, with 17 bases in between. The germline CDR1 and CDR2 sequences are SEHNR and FQNEAQ (reference sequence). This CDR3 is built from 18 residues. This chain's CDR3 is CASSLVRGAGASYNEQFF. The CDR3 bases are TGTGCCAGCAGCTTAGTAAGGGGGGCGGGAGCATCCTACAATGAGCAGTTCTTC.